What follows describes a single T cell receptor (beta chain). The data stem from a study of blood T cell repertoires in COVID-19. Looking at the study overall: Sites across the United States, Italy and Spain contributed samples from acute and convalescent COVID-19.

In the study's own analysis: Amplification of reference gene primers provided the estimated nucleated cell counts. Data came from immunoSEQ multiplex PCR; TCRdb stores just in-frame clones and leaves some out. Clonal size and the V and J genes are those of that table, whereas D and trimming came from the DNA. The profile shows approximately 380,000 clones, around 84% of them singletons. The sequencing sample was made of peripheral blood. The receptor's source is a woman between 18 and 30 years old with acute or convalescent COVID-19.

CDR3: CASSPLDSYGYTF. CDR3 nucleotides: TGCGCCAGCAGCCCCCTTGACAGCTATGGCTACACCTTC. This chain links TRBV5-1 with TRBJ1-2, with D perhaps TRBD1 (5 bases). The germline V gene encodes CDR1 SGHRS and CDR2 YFSETQ. The CDR3 runs to 13 residues. Trimming removed 4 bases at V and 4 bases at J, with 11 bases between.